The 9 T cell receptor beta chains in this list originate from one sample, sequenced in a study of shared T cell receptors in the human thymus. Here immunoSEQ multiplex PCR was the method, and the copy in TCRdb shows in-frame clones only, minus some. Seen here are more than 550,000 clones, about 89% observed once, and the top ten hold 0.009% to 0.0095%. The same sample was also studied in work on human thymus T cells.

The specimen was thymocytes. These receptors were taken from a boy under two years old with a congenital heart defect.

This clone occurred once. The chain combines TRBV13 with TRBJ1-2; D perhaps matches TRBD1 (6 bases). CDR1 PRHDT and CDR2 FYEKMQ come from the germline V gene (reference sequence). Trimming cost V 5 bases and J 3 bases, with 19 bases left between them. CDR3 size: 16 residues. Written as DNA, the CDR3 is TGTGCCAGCAGCGCCGATCTCCTACAGGGACACTATGGCTACACCTTC. Translating gives CASSADLLQGHYGYTF.

The J gene is TRBJ1-4, the V gene TRBV28; TRBD1 matches 9 bases. CDR1 is MDHEN, CDR2 SYDVKM, per germline. This CDR3 is 20 amino acids long. The V segment lost 10 bases and the J segment 0 bases; nucleotides outside the gene matches: 21. The DNA for the CDR3 is TGTGCCACATCCCAACCGGCGCCGGGACAGGGCCCCGCAACTAATGAAAAACTGTTTTTT. As protein: CATSQPAPGQGPATNEKLFF.

This chain's CDR3 is CASSLASRGGSSYEQYF. CDR3 coding DNA: TGTGCCAGCAGCTTGGCCAGCAGGGGCGGAAGCTCCTACGAGCAGTACTTC. The chain couples TRBV5-4 to TRBJ2-7; D might be TRBD1 (6 bases). From germline, CDR1 is SGHNT and CDR2 YYREEE (reference sequence). The CDR3 sequence is 17 residues long. Trimming took 0 bases from V and 0 from J, leaving 16 bases between them.

The chain employs TRBV27 and TRBJ1-5, with a tentative D call TRBD1 (5 bases). Germline V lookup: CDR1 MNHEY, CDR2 SMNVEV (reference sequence). This CDR3 comprises 17 residues. Trimming removed 2 bases from V and 3 bases from J, with 17 bases in between. The CDR3 sequence is CASSLGLEQVTNQPQHF. Written as DNA, the CDR3 is TGTGCCAGCAGTTTAGGCCTGGAACAGGTCACCAATCAGCCCCAGCATTTT.

This clone appeared a few times. V and J are TRBV27 and TRBJ1-2; D is ambiguous. V shed 6 bases and J shed 5 bases, with 13 bases lying between them. Germline lookup yields CDR1 MNHEY and CDR2 SMNVEV (reference sequence). There are 13 residues in the CDR3. The CDR3 loop reads CASSRGGPYGYTF. CDR3 nucleotide sequence: TGTGCCAGCAGCCGGGGTGGGCCTTATGGCTACACCTTC.

The CDR3 spells CASNPFWDFTYNEQFF. The CDR3 DNA sequence: TGTGCCAGCAACCCGTTTTGGGACTTCACCTACAATGAGCAGTTCTTC. V usage is TRBV5-6 and J usage is TRBJ2-1; possible D gene TRBD2, 6 bases. Trimming stripped 6 bases from V and 2 bases from J, with 18 bases between. Germline V gene data show CDR1 as SGHDT and CDR2 as YYEEEE. The CDR3 extends over 16 amino acids. Full variable domain (remainder filled in from reference TRBV5-6 and TRBJ2-1): DAGVTQSPTHLIKTRGQQVTLRCSPKSGHDTVSWYQQALGQGPQFIFQYYEEEERQRGNFPDRFSGHQFPNYSSELNVNALLLGDSALYLCASNPFWDFTYNEQFFGPGTRLTVL.

This chain uses TRBV7-9 with TRBJ2-7; the match to TRBD2 covers 7 bases. Germline CDR1 is SEHNR and CDR2 is FQNEAQ (reference sequence). This CDR3 spans 16 amino acids. The V segment lost 1 base and the J segment 2 bases; nucleotides outside the gene matches: 8. CDR3 loop: CASSLVAGERTYEQYF. CDR3 DNA sequence: TGTGCCAGCAGCTTAGTGGCGGGAGAAAGGACCTACGAGCAGTACTTC.

Only a few counts were recorded for this clone. The chain joins TRBV2 to TRBJ1-1; D perhaps matches TRBD1 (5 bases). This CDR3 comprises 12 residues. From germline, CDR1 is SNHLY and CDR2 FYNNEI. V lost 4 bases and J lost 11, with 14 bases in between. The CDR3 bases are TGTGCCAGCAGTGGGAGGGGTGGGAGGGCTTTCTTT. Its protein is CASSGRGGRAFF.

The chain has TRBV6-6 and TRBJ2-7; D might be TRBD2 (5 bases). Trimming took 1 base from V and 6 from J, leaving 13 bases between them. This CDR3 is built from 14 residues. Germline V gene lookup returns CDR1 MNHNY and CDR2 SVGAGI (reference sequence). CDR3 sequence reads: CASSYFSTRSEQYF. CDR3 bases: TGTGCCAGCAGTTACTTCTCCACTAGATCCGAGCAGTACTTC.